This is a list of T cell receptor beta chains from one sample in a study of blood T cells in healthy people across ages. In TCRdb, the 5' RACE reads were re-called with MiXCR into one record per CDR3 protein. The sample holds about 970,000 distinct CDR3 sequences, roughly 51% seen once. Sequenced material: blood. Receptors originate from a woman aged 55-70 years in good health. CDR3s include the opening cysteine and the closing phenylalanine or tryptophan. D genes are given only for firm matches. Not every row has a clone size; where given, it reads once, few, many or a size class.

>TRBV5-1|NA|TRBD1|TRBJ2-3
CASSRTGVADTQYF
TGCGCCAGCAGCCGGACAGGGGTTGCCGATACGCAGTATTTT
>TRBV3-1|NA|NA|TRBJ2-1
CASSRAGEYNEQFF
TGTGCCAGCAGCCGGGCAGGGGAGTACAATGAGCAGTTCTTC
>TRBV30|NA|TRBD1|TRBJ1-2
CAWQPQGVGGYTF
TGTGCCTGGCAACCACAGGGGGTTGGAGGCTACACCTTC
>TRBV12-3/TRBV12-4|many|NA|TRBJ2-7
CASTPQSSGAAYEQYF
TGTGCCAGCACCCCTCAAAGTTCGGGGGCGGCCTACGAGCAGTACTTC
>TRBV28|many|NA|TRBJ2-7
CASSLLPYEQYF
TGTGCCAGCAGTTTACTTCCCTACGAGCAGTACTTC
>TRBV4-2|NA|NA|TRBJ1-4
CASSQDYEYNEKLFF
TGTGCCAGCAGCCAAGACTACGAGTATAATGAAAAACTGTTTTTT
>TRBV13|NA|NA|TRBJ2-3
CASSPLGESTDTQYF
TGTGCCAGCAGCCCCCTCGGGGAGAGCACAGATACGCAGTATTTT
>TRBV20-1|NA|NA|TRBJ1-6
CSARDLGETHYNSPLHF
TGCAGTGCTAGAGATCTTGGCGAGACCCACTATAATTCACCCCTCCACTTT
>TRBV6-5|NA|TRBD2|TRBJ2-3
CASREREGETDTQYF
TGTGCCAGCCGAGAGCGGGAGGGGGAGACAGATACGCAGTATTTT
>TRBV5-6|NA|TRBD1|TRBJ2-6
CTSSFTTGGFGANVLTF
TGTACCAGCAGCTTCACGACAGGGGGTTTCGGGGCCAACGTCCTGACTTTC
>TRBV20-1|NA|TRBD1|TRBJ2-7
CSAQDRDPYEQYF
TGCAGTGCCCAAGACAGGGACCCTTACGAGCAGTACTTC
>TRBV6-5|once|NA|TRBJ2-7
CASSYSPTYEKYF
TGTGCCAGCAGTTACTCCCCAACCTACGAGAAGTACTTC
>TRBV19|NA|NA|TRBJ2-7
CASSNGGRTYEQYF
TGTGCCAGTAGCAACGGGGGACGGACCTACGAGCAGTACTTC
>TRBV6-5|NA|NA|TRBJ1-2
CASTSRSGVVNYGYTF
TGTGCCAGCACCTCCCGGTCGGGAGTTGTAAACTATGGCTACACCTTC
>TRBV20-1|NA|NA|TRBJ2-5
CSAEPKETQYF
TGCAGCGCTGAACCGAAAGAGACCCAGTACTTC
>TRBV20-1|few|TRBD2|TRBJ2-5
CSSKAGANQETQYF
TGCAGTTCTAAAGCGGGAGCTAACCAAGAGACCCAGTACTTC
>TRBV12-3/TRBV12-4|NA|TRBD1|TRBJ2-5
CASRPSGTGSETQYF
TGTGCCAGCAGGCCGTCCGGGACAGGGTCTGAGACCCAGTACTTC
>TRBV14|once|NA|TRBJ2-7
CASSQPDRSREQYF
TGTGCCAGCAGCCAACCGGACAGATCTCGGGAGCAGTACTTC
>TRBV5-1|NA|NA|TRBJ2-7
CASSLGGALSYEQYF
TGCGCCAGCAGCTTGGGGGGGGCTCTCTCCTACGAGCAGTACTTC
>TRBV7-9|few|NA|TRBJ2-1
CASSLELGIAPYNEQFF
TGTGCCAGCAGCTTAGAACTAGGGATAGCGCCCTACAATGAGCAGTTCTTC
>TRBV11-1|NA|NA|TRBJ2-1
CASSLRGQNYNEQFF
TGTGCCAGCAGCTTACGCGGACAGAACTACAATGAGCAGTTCTTC
>TRBV6-2/TRBV6-3|few|NA|TRBJ2-4
CASIRGPPTKNIQYF
TGTGCCAGCATCCGGGGGCCTCCTACCAAAAACATTCAGTACTTC
>TRBV20-1|few|TRBD2|TRBJ2-1
CSAREIPSGVSDNEQFF
TGCAGTGCTAGAGAAATCCCTAGCGGGGTCAGTGACAATGAGCAGTTCTTC
>TRBV5-1|few|TRBD2|TRBJ2-7
CASSFKSGSVYEQYF
TGCGCCAGCAGCTTTAAAAGCGGGAGTGTCTACGAGCAGTACTTC
>TRBV7-2|few|TRBD2|TRBJ2-7
CASSPRTSGSEQYF
TGTGCCAGCAGCCCCCGGACTAGCGGGAGCGAGCAGTACTTC
>TRBV29-1|NA|NA|TRBJ2-7
CSVGRWSYNEQYF
TGCAGCGTAGGGCGGTGGAGTTACAATGAGCAGTACTTC
>TRBV20-1|once|TRBD2|TRBJ2-5
CSAGDREGRETQYF
TGCAGTGCTGGGGACCGGGAGGGGCGCGAGACCCAGTACTTC
>TRBV4-1|NA|NA|TRBJ2-1
CASSQPSGYNEQFF
TGCGCCAGCAGCCAACCCTCGGGTTACAATGAGCAGTTCTTC
>TRBV7-2|NA|NA|TRBJ2-5
CASSKAGQIPYNEQYF
TGTGCCAGCAGTAAAGCAGGGCAGATCCCCTACAATGAGCAGTACTTC
>TRBV20-1|NA|TRBD2|TRBJ2-5
CSARELAGEGREQYF
TGCAGTGCTAGAGAACTAGCGGGAGAAGGTAGAGAGCAGTACTTC
>TRBV3-1|many|NA|TRBJ2-7
CASSQSSPKQYF
TGTGCCAGCAGCCAAAGTTCACCAAAGCAGTACTTC
>TRBV5-1|NA|TRBD1|TRBJ2-4
CASSPGTGGGGDIQYF
TGCGCCAGCAGCCCTGGGACAGGGGGCGGTGGGGACATTCAGTACTTC
>TRBV20-1|NA|TRBD2|TRBJ2-5
CSAGTSGSIQETQYF
TGCAGTGCTGGGACTAGCGGGTCTATCCAAGAGACCCAGTACTTC
>TRBV20-1|NA|TRBD2|TRBJ2-1
CSADLGTTNNEQFF
TGCAGTGCTGACTTGGGGACTACCAACAATGAGCAGTTCTTC
>TRBV11-2|NA|NA|TRBJ2-1
CASSFSGGLGEQFF
TGTGCCAGCAGCTTCAGTGGGGGCCTGGGGGAGCAGTTCTTC
>TRBV7-9|NA|NA|TRBJ1-1
CASSLKAVNTEAFF
TGTGCCAGCAGCTTAAAAGCCGTGAACACTGAAGCTTTCTTT
>TRBV29-1|many|NA|TRBJ2-6
CSARQAGANVLTF
TGCAGCGCTCGACAGGCTGGGGCCAACGTCCTGACTTTC
>TRBV7-8|NA|NA|TRBJ2-7
CASSFRLGRDKDYEQYF
TGTGCCAGCAGCTTCCGGCTGGGACGGGACAAAGACTACGAGCAGTACTTC
>TRBV20-1|NA|NA|TRBJ2-3
CSAQTPQIAGTDTQYF
TGCAGTGCTCAGACGCCGCAGATAGCAGGCACAGATACGCAGTATTTT
>TRBV4-2|few|NA|TRBJ2-3
CASSQVLEVTDTQYF
TGTGCCAGCAGCCAAGTCCTAGAAGTCACAGATACGCAGTATTTT
>TRBV7-2|many|TRBD2|TRBJ2-3
CASSFGLAADTQYF
TGTGCCAGCAGTTTTGGACTAGCTGCAGATACGCAGTATTTT